This record concerns one T cell receptor (beta chain) sequence. This specimen comes from a study of blood T cell repertoires in COVID-19. Across the study: Collection of acute and convalescent COVID-19 samples took place in the United States, Italy and Spain. PBMCs, B-cell-depleted T cells, or T cells provided the cDNA or gDNA that made up the material.

Data came from immunoSEQ multiplex PCR; TCRdb stores just in-frame clones and leaves some out. This table has roughly 180,000 clones, around 80% appearing once. CDR1 and CDR2 (germline): SNHLY, FYNNEI. The CDR3 length is 14 residues. V dropped 8 bases and J dropped 8 bases, with 18 bases sitting between them. The chain couples TRBV2 to TRBJ1-4; a possible D gene is TRBD1 (5 bases). The sequencing input was PBMCs or T cells enriched from blood (not recorded which). This TCR was sampled from a woman in her sixties who had recovered from COVID-19. CDR3 nucleotides: TGTGCCAGCCAGTTTGGCAGGGTTGGAGAAAAACTGTTTTTT. As protein: CASQFGRVGEKLFF. The full variable domain, with the rest looked up from reference TRBV2 and TRBJ1-4, is EPEVTQTPSHQVTQMGQEVILRCVPISNHLYFYWYRQILGQKVEFLVSFYNNEISEKSEIFDDQFSVERPDGSNFTLKIRSTKLEDSAMYFCASQFGRVGEKLFFGSGTQLSVL.